This T cell receptor (beta chain) was documented in a study of early T cells in non-severe SARS-CoV-2 infection. As for the study in general: The study sequenced bulk RNA from unsorted whole blood, with chains unpaired.

Comments on this clonotype: No antigen is known for it.

Unique molecular identifiers were affixed to single, distinct cDNA molecules. One entry per CDR3 protein, called by TCRdb with MiXCR from the 5' RACE reads. The sample comprises roughly 52,000 distinct CDR3 sequences, approximately 6.3% of which are singletons, and 5.5% to 7.5% rests with the top ten. V lost 5 bases and J lost 0, with 9 bases in between. The CDR3 spans 14 residues. The germline V gene encodes CDR1 SGHRS and CDR2 YFSETQ. Study results and limitations: Reliance on VDJdb matching favored anti-spike CD8 responses; private and CD4 specificities were missed.

This sequence joins TRBV5-1 and TRBJ1-3, with D hard to call. The sequencing here drew on whole blood, taken at baseline. This sequence was found in an adult who was a healthcare worker with PCR-confirmed SARS-CoV-2 infection or an uninfected control (not recorded which). The CDR3 loop is CASSSGDSGNTIYF. CDR3 coding DNA: TGCGCCAGCAGTTCCGGAGACTCTGGAAACACCATATATTTT.